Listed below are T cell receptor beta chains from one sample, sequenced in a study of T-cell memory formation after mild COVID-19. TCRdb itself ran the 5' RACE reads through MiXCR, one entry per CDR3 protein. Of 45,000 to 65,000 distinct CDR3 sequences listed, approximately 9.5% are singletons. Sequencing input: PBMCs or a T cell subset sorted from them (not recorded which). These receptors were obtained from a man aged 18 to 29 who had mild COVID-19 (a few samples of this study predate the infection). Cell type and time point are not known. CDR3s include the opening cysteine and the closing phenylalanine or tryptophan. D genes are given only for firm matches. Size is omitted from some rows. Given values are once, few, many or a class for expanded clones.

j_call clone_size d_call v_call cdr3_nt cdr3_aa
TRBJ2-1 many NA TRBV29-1 TGCAGCGTTGAAGGCATATACAATGAGCAGTTCTTC CSVEGIYNEQFF
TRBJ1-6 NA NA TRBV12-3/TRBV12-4 TGTGCCAGCAGTTTGGTAGGCCCTTCACCCCTCCACTTT CASSLVGPSPLHF
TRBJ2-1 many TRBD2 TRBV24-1 TGTGCCACCAGTCCAGCTAGCGGGGGGGCCTACAATGAGCAGTTCTTC CATSPASGGAYNEQFF
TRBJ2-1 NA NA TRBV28 TGTGCCGTCCAAGGGGCCTACAATGAGCAGTTCTTC CAVQGAYNEQFF
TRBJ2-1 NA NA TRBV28 TGTGCCAGCAGTTCAGGGTCCTTCAGCTCCTACAATGAGCAGTTCTTC CASSSGSFSSYNEQFF
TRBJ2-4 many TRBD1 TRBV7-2 TGTGCCAGCAGCTTGGGGACCACAGGGGGATGGCAAAACATTCAGTACTTC CASSLGTTGGWQNIQYF
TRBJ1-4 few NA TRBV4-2 TGTGCCAGCAGCCAAGAGTACAGACAGGCTCCATTATCAGAAAAACTGTTTTTT CASSQEYRQAPLSEKLFF
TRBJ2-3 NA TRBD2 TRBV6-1 TGTGCCAGCAGTGAAAGGAATAGCGGGGGAGGCACAGATACGCAGTATTTT CASSERNSGGGTDTQYF
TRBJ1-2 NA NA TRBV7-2 TGTGCCAGCAGCCCCCCGGACCCGGGCTACTATGGCTACACCTTC CASSPPDPGYYGYTF
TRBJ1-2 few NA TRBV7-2 TGTGCCAGCAGGGAAAAGGCGCAGGATGGCTACACCTTC CASREKAQDGYTF
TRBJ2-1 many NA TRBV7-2 TGTGCCAGCAGCTTTTATGGGGACGGGGAGTTCTTC CASSFYGDGEFF
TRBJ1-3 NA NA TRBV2 TGTGCCAGCAGTGAGCAGGCCCTCTCTGGAAACACCATATATTTT CASSEQALSGNTIYF
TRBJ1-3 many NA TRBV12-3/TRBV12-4 TGTGCCAGCAGTTTCCGGGCATCTGGAAACACCATATATTTT CASSFRASGNTIYF
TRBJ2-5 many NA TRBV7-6 TGTGCCAGCAGCTTACGAGAGGGGAACCAGTACTTC CASSLREGNQYF
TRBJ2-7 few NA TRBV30 TGTGCCTGGAGTGTTGCGGTCGAGCAGTACTTC CAWSVAVEQYF
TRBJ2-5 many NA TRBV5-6 TGTGCCAGCAGCTTGGAGTCGGAGACCCAGTACTTC CASSLESETQYF
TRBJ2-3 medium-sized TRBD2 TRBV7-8 TGTGCCAGCAGCCAAGGACAGGACCAAAGGGGACTAGCGGGCAATACGCAGTATTTT CASSQGQDQRGLAGNTQYF
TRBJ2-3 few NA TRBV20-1 TGCAGTGCGAGAAAAGGAGCGGGCACGGATACGCAGTATTTT CSARKGAGTDTQYF
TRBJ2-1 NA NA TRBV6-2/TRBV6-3 TGTGCCAGCAGTTCGATCAGTCGCAATGAGCAGTTCTTC CASSSISRNEQFF
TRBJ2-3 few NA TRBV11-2 TGTGCCAGCAGCCTATACGAGGTGGGGACAGATACGCAGTATTTT CASSLYEVGTDTQYF
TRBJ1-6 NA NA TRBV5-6 TGTGCCAGCAGCTTGCTAGGGGTGGGATCACCCCTCCACTTT CASSLLGVGSPLHF
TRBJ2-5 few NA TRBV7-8 TGTGCCAGCAGCTTAGGCGTGGGCGGGGAGACCCAGTACTTC CASSLGVGGETQYF
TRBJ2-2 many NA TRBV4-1 TGCGCCAGCAGCCACAGCAAGGGTGACACCGGGGAGCTGTTTTTT CASSHSKGDTGELFF
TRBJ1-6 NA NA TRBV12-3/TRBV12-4 TGTGCCAGCACACCGGGGGCCCGGAATTCACCCCTCCACTTT CASTPGARNSPLHF
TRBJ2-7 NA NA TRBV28 TGTGCCAGCAGTTTACCGGGGGTGGCCTACGAGCAGTACTTC CASSLPGVAYEQYF
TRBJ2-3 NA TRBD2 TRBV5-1 TGCGCCAGCAGCTTAGGATTCGGAGCGGGGGGGCCAACAGATACGCAGTATTTT CASSLGFGAGGPTDTQYF
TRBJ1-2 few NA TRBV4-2 TGTGCCAGCAGCCAAGATACAGGGAGGGATGGCTACACCTTC CASSQDTGRDGYTF
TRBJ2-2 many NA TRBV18 TGTGCCAGCTCGGGGACTCGAAGCACCGGGGAGCTGTTTTTT CASSGTRSTGELFF
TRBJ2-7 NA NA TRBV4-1 TGCGCCAGCAGCCAAGCAATAGGGAACTACGAGCAGTACTTC CASSQAIGNYEQYF
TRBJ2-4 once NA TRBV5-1 TGCGCCAGCAGCTTGGGGCATATTCAGTACTTC CASSLGHIQYF
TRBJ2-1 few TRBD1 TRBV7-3 TGTGCCAGCAGCCCAGGGACAGTCAATGAGCAGTTCTTC CASSPGTVNEQFF
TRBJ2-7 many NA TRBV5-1 TGCGCCAGCAGCCAGGTGGGCTACGAGCAGTACTTC CASSQVGYEQYF
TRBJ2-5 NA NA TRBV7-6 TGTGCCAGCAGCTTAGCGGGGGACTCCCCTGGGACCCAGTACTTC CASSLAGDSPGTQYF
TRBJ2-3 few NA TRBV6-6 TGTGCCAGCAGTTTCCCCTCGAGGACAGATACGCAGTATTTT CASSFPSRTDTQYF
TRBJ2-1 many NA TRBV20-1 TGCAGTGGTATCCCGGGGCAGGGCGCAGGGCAGTTCTTC CSGIPGQGAGQFF
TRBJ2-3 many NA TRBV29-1 TGCAGCGCCGGGGGGCCGGGCACAGATACGCAGTATTTT CSAGGPGTDTQYF